A selection of T cell receptor beta chains follows, all from one sample in a study of blood T cell repertoires in COVID-19. Measured with immunoSEQ multiplex PCR; TCRdb has only the in-frame clones, and not every one. Among roughly 66,000 clones, about 90% were seen once, and the ten largest hold about 7.3%. Sample: peripheral blood. These receptors were obtained from a human donor in a cohort sampled during active COVID-19. The CDR3 runs from the conserved cysteine through the conserved F or W. D genes are given only for firm matches. Clone size is not always given. Where it is, it says once, few, many or a class for expanded clones.

TRBD1 TRBJ1-1 - TRBV7-2 CASSSQTGENTEAFF TGTGCCAGCAGCTCACAGACAGGGGAGAACACTGAAGCTTTCTTT
TRBD2 TRBJ2-7 - TRBV7-9 CASSRGTSGRPSTSYEQYF TGTGCCAGCAGCCGCGGGACTAGCGGGAGGCCAAGCACCTCCTACGAGCAGTACTTC
- TRBJ1-1 medium-sized TRBV7-9 CASSTGTEAFF TGTGCCAGCAGCACTGGTACTGAAGCTTTCTTT
- TRBJ1-6 - TRBV2 CASSSDYNSPLHF TGTGCCAGCAGTTCAGACTATAATTCACCCCTCCACTTT
- TRBJ2-5 - TRBV7-2 CASSLAGRGETQYF TGTGCCAGCAGCTTAGCGGGGAGAGGAGAGACCCAGTACTTC
- TRBJ2-7 - TRBV30 CAWAERYEQYF TGTGCCTGGGCAGAGCGCTACGAGCAGTACTTC
TRBD1 TRBJ2-3 - TRBV24-1 CATAGTGSTDTQYF TGTGCCACGGCGGGGACAGGCAGCACAGATACGCAGTATTTT
- TRBJ1-2 - TRBV4-1 CASSQEQNGRIRGYTF TGCGCCAGCAGCCAAGAGCAAAACGGGAGGATAAGGGGCTACACCTTC
- TRBJ1-2 - TRBV6-6 CASINRDTAYGYTF TGTGCCAGCATAAATCGGGACACAGCATATGGCTACACCTTC
- TRBJ1-1 - TRBV29-1 CSVPGNTEAFF TGCAGCGTTCCAGGGAACACTGAAGCTTTCTTT
- TRBJ2-3 - TRBV10-3 CAISESTDSTDTQYF TGTGCCATCAGTGAGTCTACAGATAGCACAGATACGCAGTATTTT
TRBD1 TRBJ1-1 - TRBV11-2 CASSLGTGLGEAFF TGTGCCAGCAGCTTAGGGACAGGGTTGGGAGAAGCTTTCTTT
- TRBJ2-1 - TRBV5-1 CASSLVDQRGEQFF TGCGCCAGCAGCTTGGTGGACCAACGGGGTGAGCAGTTCTTC
TRBD1 TRBJ2-5 - TRBV5-1 CASSQDRGLGTQYF TGCGCCAGCAGCCAGGACAGGGGGTTAGGGACCCAGTACTTC
TRBD1 TRBJ1-1 - TRBV29-1 CSVGQGPTEAFF TGCAGCGTTGGACAGGGCCCCACTGAAGCTTTCTTT
TRBD2 TRBJ2-3 - TRBV4-2 CASSQVAAGGTDTQYF TGTGCCAGCAGCCAAGTGGCAGCGGGAGGCACAGATACGCAGTATTTT
TRBD1 TRBJ1-1 few TRBV5-4 CAAYRGTEAFF TGTGCCGCCTACAGGGGCACTGAAGCTTTCTTT